This T cell receptor beta chain was sequenced for a study of shared T cell receptors in the human thymus. In germline, CDR1 is SGHDT, CDR2 YYEEEE. V was clipped by 4 bases and J by 1 base; unmatched bases: 12. The CDR3 is 18 amino acids. The method was immunoSEQ multiplex PCR; TCRdb's version includes in-frame clones alone and lacks a portion of them. The table lists 700,000 or so clones, around 85% of them singletons. These data were also reused for a study on human thymus T cells. That report adds: Donation came from healthy Finnish infants having corrective surgery for congenital heart defects. Resections from corrective heart surgery supplied the thymus tissue. Biased V and J segment usage appeared in thymus and peripheral blood.

The TCR was taken from a girl under two years old with a congenital heart defect. The V call is TRBV5-6, the J call TRBJ2-7, with TRBD1 matching 12 bases. The sample consisted of thymocytes. The CDR3 DNA is TGTGCCAGCAGCCGGGACAGGGGGCTCTTAGTGAGATCCTACGAGCAGTACTTC. As protein: CASSRDRGLLVRSYEQYF.